The next 6 T cell receptor beta chains were all read from a single sample in a study of a mutant IDH1 vaccine in newly diagnosed glioma. No antigen has been identified for these receptors. Specified time point: week 23, last vaccination. What each vaccine dose contained was 300 ug of mutant IDH1 20-mer peptide, accompanied by topical imiquimod. TCRdb's table, derived via immunoSEQ multiplex PCR, lists solely in-frame clones and lacks some. The data hold roughly 43,000 clones, with about 80% observed a single time. Material: PBMCs, obtained from a glioma patient whose treatment included an IDH1 peptide vaccine. These receptor sequences come from a man aged 50 to 60 with glioma.

The V and J genes are TRBV7-2 and TRBJ2-7, with TRBD2 matching over 10 bases. CDR1 and CDR2 from the germline V gene are SGHTA and FQGNSA. The CDR3 has 19 amino acids. J lost 0 bases, V lost 6 bases, and 17 bases had no gene match. CDR3: CASRQQGLARSDSSYEQYF. CDR3 bases: TGTGCCAGCAGGCAACAGGGACTAGCGAGGTCAGATTCCTCCTACGAGCAGTACTTC.

In its sample, this clone was seen once. This rearrangement joins TRBV6-6 to TRBJ1-4, with no clear D. The CDR3 is 14 residues long. Germline V gene sequence: CDR1 MNHNY, CDR2 SVGAGI (reference sequence). The germline V and J ends were trimmed by 2 bases and 6 bases, with 10 bases remaining between them. The DNA of the CDR3 is TGTGCCAGCAGTTACAGGAGGGAGGATGAAAAACTGTTTTTT. Its protein product is CASSYRREDEKLFF.

The chain recombines TRBV7-2 with TRBJ2-5; TRBD2 aligns across 7 bases. V shed 7 bases, J shed 7 bases, and the junction held 12 bases outside the gene matches. The CDR3 is 14 residues long. The germline gives CDR1 SGHTA, CDR2 FQGNSA. The CDR3 is CASNRDRTGGTQYF. CDR3 in DNA: TGTGCCAGCAACCGGGACCGCACGGGAGGGACCCAGTACTTC.

The rearrangement joins TRBV10-1 to TRBJ2-3; tentative D call: TRBD2 (5 bases). The V end was cut by 4 bases, the J end by 6 bases, with 5 bases between. The CDR3 is 11 residues long. Germline assignment: CDR1 WNHNN and CDR2 SYGVQD (reference sequence). Here the CDR3 reads CASSAGDTQYF. The CDR3 coding sequence is TGCGCCAGCAGTGCGGGGGATACGCAGTATTTT.

The chain employs TRBV10-3 and TRBJ2-7; weak D call: TRBD1 (6 bases). This CDR3 comprises 14 residues. Trimming left V 6 bases short and J 2 bases short, with 14 bases between. Germline-derived CDR1 and CDR2 are ENHRY and SYGVKD. CDR3 sequence: CAIRPGQSAYEQYF. The DNA for the CDR3 is TGTGCCATCAGGCCCGGACAGTCGGCCTACGAGCAGTACTTC.

The chain recombines TRBV10-3 with TRBJ2-7; D possibly corresponds to TRBD1 (6 bases). Trimming removed 2 bases from V and 0 bases from J, with 11 bases in between. Germline V gene sequence: CDR1 ENHRY, CDR2 SYGVKD. The CDR3 covers 15 residues. CDR3 sequence reads: CAISEGADSSYEQYF. In nucleotides, the CDR3 is TGTGCCATCAGTGAGGGAGCGGACAGCTCCTACGAGCAGTACTTC.